Listed below are T cell receptor beta chains from one sample, sequenced in a study of blood T cell repertoires in COVID-19. The repertoire was sequenced with immunoSEQ multiplex PCR; TCRdb's copy has only in-frame clones and lacks some. This sample has 210,000 or so clones, with roughly 80% found just once. The sample comprised peripheral blood. Every receptor here comes from a woman older than 75 with acute or convalescent COVID-19. The CDR3 runs from the conserved cysteine through the conserved F or W. Fields, in order: D gene, J gene, clone size, CDR3 length, V gene, CDR3 DNA, CDR3 protein. A D gene is named only where the DNA matches it firmly. Clone size is given for some rows only: seen once, a few or many times, or a class if the clone is expanded.

D: .; J: TRBJ1-1; size: .; length: 13; V: TRBV7-2; DNA: TGTGCCAGCAGCTCGGTGAGGAACACTGAAGCTTTCTTT; CDR3: CASSSVRNTEAFF
D: .; J: TRBJ1-2; size: .; length: 16; V: TRBV25-1; DNA: TGTGCCAGCAGTGAAGGGGGGGCCCCATTTAACTATGGCTACACCTTC; CDR3: CASSEGGAPFNYGYTF
D: TRBD1; J: TRBJ1-2; size: .; length: 17; V: TRBV7-2; DNA: TGTGCCAGCAGCTTAGTTCAGGACAGGGTTTCTAACTATGGCTACACCTTC; CDR3: CASSLVQDRVSNYGYTF
D: TRBD1; J: TRBJ1-3; size: .; length: 17; V: TRBV7-2; DNA: TGTGCCAGCAGCGTCAAGGGACAGGGGATCTCTGGAAACACCATATATTTT; CDR3: CASSVKGQGISGNTIYF
D: .; J: TRBJ1-5; size: .; length: 16; V: TRBV7-2; DNA: TGTGCCAGCAGCTTAACGGGGTCCGTGATTTCTCAGCCCCAGCATTTT; CDR3: CASSLTGSVISQPQHF
D: .; J: TRBJ2-3; size: .; length: 16; V: TRBV6-1; DNA: TGTGCCAGCAGTGGGGAAAACGGGAGTGGAGCAGATACGCAGTATTTT; CDR3: CASSGENGSGADTQYF
D: .; J: TRBJ2-3; size: .; length: 15; V: TRBV7-3; DNA: TGTGCCAGCAGCCTAGACTATCAAAGCACAGATACGCAGTATTTT; CDR3: CASSLDYQSTDTQYF
D: TRBD1; J: TRBJ1-5; size: .; length: 17; V: TRBV5-1; DNA: TGCGCCAGCAGCTTGGCCCCAGGGGGCGGTGGCAATCAGCCCCAGCATTTT; CDR3: CASSLAPGGGGNQPQHF
D: .; J: TRBJ1-4; size: .; length: 13; V: TRBV11-2; DNA: TGTGCCAGCAGGTTGCAGGGAAGCGAAAAACTGTTTTTT; CDR3: CASRLQGSEKLFF
D: .; J: TRBJ2-3; size: once; length: 13; V: TRBV29-1; DNA: TGCAGCGTTGAAGATATGGGGCTAGATACGCAGTATTTT; CDR3: CSVEDMGLDTQYF
D: TRBD2; J: TRBJ2-3; size: few; length: 15; V: TRBV13; DNA: TGTGCCAGTACTAGCGGGTTTTCTAGCACAGATACGCAGTATTTT; CDR3: CASTSGFSSTDTQYF
D: .; J: TRBJ2-2; size: .; length: 16; V: TRBV2; DNA: TGTGCCAGCAGTGAAAGAGGTCGGTCCAACACCGGGGAGCTGTTTTTT; CDR3: CASSERGRSNTGELFF
D: .; J: TRBJ2-3; size: .; length: 13; V: TRBV19; DNA: TGTGCCAGTACGACAGCCAGCACAGATACGCAGTATTTT; CDR3: CASTTASTDTQYF
D: .; J: TRBJ2-5; size: .; length: 12; V: TRBV25-1; DNA: TGTGCCAGCAGTGAACCCCGAGAGACCCAGTACTTC; CDR3: CASSEPRETQYF
D: .; J: TRBJ2-1; size: .; length: 18; V: TRBV5-1; DNA: TGCGCCAGCAGCCGGCGACCTGATTCTCAGGGGAAGTACAATGAGCAGTTCTTC; CDR3: CASSRRPDSQGKYNEQFF
D: TRBD1; J: TRBJ2-7; size: .; length: 15; V: TRBV28; DNA: TGTGCCAGCAGTTCTAGGACAGGGCCCTCCTACGAGCAGTACTTC; CDR3: CASSSRTGPSYEQYF
D: TRBD2; J: TRBJ2-7; size: few; length: 16; V: TRBV28; DNA: TGTGCCAGCAGTTCGTCTAGACTAGCGGGTATCGGGGAGCAGTACTTC; CDR3: CASSSSRLAGIGEQYF
D: .; J: TRBJ1-4; size: .; length: 15; V: TRBV6-5; DNA: TGTGCCAGCAGTCCCCAGGGAGGCATTAATGAAAAACTGTTTTTT; CDR3: CASSPQGGINEKLFF
D: .; J: TRBJ1-1; size: .; length: 17; V: TRBV9; DNA: TGTGCCAGCAGCGTAAGTCTCGGGGGGCTTAGGAACACTGAAGCTTTCTTT; CDR3: CASSVSLGGLRNTEAFF
D: .; J: TRBJ2-5; size: once; length: 17; V: TRBV11-3; DNA: TGTGCCAGCAGCTTATACACCAGGGAAGGGGCCCAAGAGACCCAGTACTTC; CDR3: CASSLYTREGAQETQYF
D: .; J: TRBJ2-1; size: .; length: 16; V: TRBV11-3; DNA: TGTGCCAGCAGCTTAAGTAGCACTTCCTCTTACAATGAGCAGTTCTTC; CDR3: CASSLSSTSSYNEQFF
D: .; J: TRBJ2-4; size: .; length: 15; V: TRBV28; DNA: TGTGCCAGCAGTTTGTGGGACTCCCGGTCGGACATTCAGTACTTC; CDR3: CASSLWDSRSDIQYF
D: .; J: TRBJ1-6; size: .; length: 16; V: TRBV6-2/TRBV6-3; DNA: TGTGCCAGCAGTTTCATACCTGGACAGATTAATTCACCCCTCCACTTT; CDR3: CASSFIPGQINSPLHF
D: .; J: TRBJ1-1; size: .; length: 13; V: TRBV20-1; DNA: TGCAGTGCTAGTCGGGGGGATAACACTGAAGCTTTCTTT; CDR3: CSASRGDNTEAFF
D: TRBD2; J: TRBJ2-7; size: .; length: 12; V: TRBV29-1; DNA: TGCAGCGTTGCGCGGGGGGGTGGCGAGCAGTACTTC; CDR3: CSVARGGGEQYF
D: .; J: TRBJ1-2; size: .; length: 14; V: TRBV19; DNA: TGTGCCAGTAGTATCTATTTGGGGGCGGACGGCTACACCTTC; CDR3: CASSIYLGADGYTF
D: .; J: TRBJ1-6; size: .; length: 13; V: TRBV19; DNA: TGTGCCAGTAGTAGCCAGGGCAATTCACCCCTCCACTTT; CDR3: CASSSQGNSPLHF
D: TRBD1; J: TRBJ1-5; size: .; length: 14; V: TRBV27; DNA: TGTGCCAGTAGTTCCTCGACAGGGTGCCAGCCCCAGCATTTT; CDR3: CASSSSTGCQPQHF
D: .; J: TRBJ2-7; size: .; length: 12; V: TRBV19; DNA: TGTGCCAGTCGGGGTTCCTCCTACGAGCAGTACTTC; CDR3: CASRGSSYEQYF
D: TRBD1; J: TRBJ1-3; size: .; length: 16; V: TRBV19; DNA: TGTGCCAGTAGTATAACCGGGACAGACTCTGGAAACACCATATATTTT; CDR3: CASSITGTDSGNTIYF
D: TRBD2; J: TRBJ2-5; size: .; length: 16; V: TRBV29-1; DNA: TGCAGCGTTGATAAGGGACTAGCGGGAGTGAAGGAGACCCAGTACTTC; CDR3: CSVDKGLAGVKETQYF
D: .; J: TRBJ1-1; size: .; length: 16; V: TRBV10-3; DNA: TGTGCCATCAGTGACTATCGAAACCGAGCGAACACTGAAGCTTTCTTT; CDR3: CAISDYRNRANTEAFF
D: .; J: TRBJ2-1; size: once; length: 15; V: TRBV28; DNA: TGTGCCATCAGCCCTAGACAGGTAACCTACAATGAGCAGTTCTTC; CDR3: CAISPRQVTYNEQFF